The 27 T cell receptor beta chains below all came from one sample that was sequenced in a study of shared clonotypes between healthy human individuals. As defined, naive CD8 cells were CD45RO-negative and positively selected for CCR7, with terminally differentiated effector memory CD45RA+ cells excluded. Clones were read by immunoSEQ multiplex PCR, and TCRdb kept only the in-frame ones, dropping some. The sample has around 1.9 million clones, around 93% seen once. The sequenced sample consisted of naive CD8+ T cells from PBMCs. All receptors come from a man between 18 and 35 years old in good health. Some clones in this sample may be carry-over from other donors' samples.

The chain is built from TRBV6-1 and TRBJ2-7; a possible D gene is TRBD2 (6 bases). Germline lookup yields CDR1 MNHNS and CDR2 SASEGT. CDR3 length: 15 amino acids. Trimming pared 0 bases from V and 5 bases from J, leaving 14 bases between. The CDR3 DNA reads TGTGCCAGCAGTGAAGCGGCGGCGGGGTTCCACGAGCAGTACTTC. It encodes CASSEAAAGFHEQYF.

J is TRBJ2-2 and V is TRBV6-6; tentatively, D is TRBD1 or TRBD2 (5 bases each). The ends were cut back, 7 bases at V and 3 bases at J, with 12 bases in the middle. Germline CDR1 is MNHNY and CDR2 is SVGAGI (reference sequence). The CDR3 has 14 residues. The DNA for the CDR3 is TGTGCCAGCACGGGGCAGGATTACACCGGGGAGCTGTTTTTT. Translated, it gives CASTGQDYTGELFF.

The V gene is TRBV7-9, the J gene TRBJ2-3; no definite D call. This CDR3 comprises 18 residues. Per germline, CDR1 SEHNR and CDR2 FQNEAQ (reference sequence). V lost 5 bases and J 2 bases, leaving 23 bases between the germline ends. CDR3 sequence: CASSPLSGDENVTDTQYF. The CDR3 DNA reads as TGTGCCAGCAGCCCCCTAAGTGGGGATGAGAATGTCACAGATACGCAGTATTTT.

The genes are TRBV5-1 and TRBJ2-3, with D perhaps matching TRBD2 (5 bases). The CDR3 extends over 15 amino acids. The germline CDR1 and CDR2 sequences are SGHRS and YFSETQ. The ends were cut back, 4 bases at V and 2 bases at J, with 14 bases in the middle. The DNA of the CDR3 is TGCGCCAGCAGCCCGGAAGCGGCGATCACAGATACGCAGTATTTT. Translation: CASSPEAAITDTQYF.

To note about this clone: Other DNA sequences in the same sample also yield this CDR3. The V gene is TRBV5-6, the J gene TRBJ2-1; D is unclear. Trimming removed 2 bases at V and 7 bases at J, with 7 bases between. CDR1 SGHDT and CDR2 YYEEEE come from the germline V gene. The CDR3 is 12 amino acids. The chain's CDR3 is CASSFLGNEQFF. CDR3 nucleotides: TGTGCCAGCAGCTTCCTTGGGAATGAGCAGTTCTTC.

V and J are TRBV9 and TRBJ1-4; D perhaps matches TRBD1 (6 bases). The germline V and J ends were trimmed by 0 bases and 0 bases, with 12 bases remaining between them. The CDR3 contains 17 residues. The germline gives CDR1 SGDLS, CDR2 YYNGEE. CDR3 amino acids: CASSVAGGAATNEKLFF. The CDR3 region has the DNA TGTGCCAGCAGCGTAGCCGGGGGGGCAGCAACTAATGAAAAACTGTTTTTT.

The chain recombines TRBV27 with TRBJ2-7; the D is unclear. Trimming took off 5 bases at V and 2 bases at J, with 16 bases between the two ends. Germline-derived CDR1 and CDR2 are MNHEY and SMNVEV (reference sequence). The CDR3 spans 15 residues. The CDR3 reads CASSLSRIGPYEQYF. In DNA, the CDR3 is TGTGCCAGCAGTCTCTCACGAATAGGTCCCTACGAGCAGTACTTC.

CDR3 in amino acids: CASSLLFGSYEQYF. The CDR3 DNA reads as TGTGCCAGCAGCTTACTATTTGGGTCCTACGAGCAGTACTTC. The chain employs TRBV7-8 and TRBJ2-7; D is unresolved. V dropped 2 bases and J dropped 1 base, with 9 bases sitting between them. Germline loops: CDR1 SGHVS, CDR2 FQNEAQ. This CDR3 is 14 amino acids long.

This clone was observed a single time. V usage is TRBV29-1 and J usage is TRBJ1-1, with D perhaps TRBD1 (5 bases). There are 11 residues in the CDR3. Trimming shortened V by 8 bases and J by 6 bases, and 13 bases separated the two germline ends. Germline V CDR1 and CDR2: SQVTM, ANQGSEA. The DNA for the CDR3 is TGCAGCCCGAGGGGAGGTCCTGAAGCTTTCTTT. Its translation is CSPRGGPEAFF.

The chain combines TRBV7-8 with TRBJ2-7; D call uncertain. Germline V lookup: CDR1 SGHVS, CDR2 FQNEAQ. The CDR3 length is 12 residues. V dropped 5 bases and J dropped 5 bases, with 10 bases sitting between them. The CDR3 here is CASSLLIHEQYF. The CDR3, as DNA: TGTGCCAGCAGCCTTTTAATCCACGAGCAGTACTTC. The full variable domain, rest sourced from reference TRBV7-8 and TRBJ2-7, is GAGVSQSPRYKVAKRGQDVALRCDPISGHVSLFWYQQALGQGPEFLTYFQNEAQLDKSGLPSDRFFAERPEGSVSTLKIQRTQQEDSAVYLCASSLLIHEQYFGPGTRLTVT.

This rearrangement joins TRBV4-3 to TRBJ1-4; possibly TRBD1 for D (5 bases). This CDR3 is 15 amino acids long. Trimming stripped 3 bases from V and 3 bases from J, with 11 bases between. Germline values: CDR1 LGHNA, CDR2 YSLEER. CDR3: CASSQGTSANEKLFF. Written as DNA, the CDR3 is TGCGCCAGCAGCCAGGGGACTTCGGCTAATGAAAAACTGTTTTTT.

This chain joins TRBV9 and TRBJ2-1; D may match TRBD1 or TRBD2 (5 bases each). Germline V gives CDR1 SGDLS, CDR2 YYNGEE. The CDR3 loop spans 14 amino acids. The V end lost 4 bases, the J end lost 7 bases, and 15 bases lay between the germline ends. For the CDR3, the DNA is TGTGCCAGCAGCCCATGGGACGGAAGGAATGAGCAGTTCTTC. This sequence encodes CASSPWDGRNEQFF.

About this clone itself: This CDR3 is also generated by other DNA sequences in the sample. V is TRBV5-1 and J is TRBJ2-7, with 8 bases identical to TRBD1. Per germline, CDR1 SGHRS and CDR2 YFSETQ. J lost 2 bases, V lost 0 bases, and 4 bases had no gene match. CDR3 length equals 15 residues. In nucleotides, the CDR3 is TGCGCCAGCAGCTTGGGCCCAGGGGGCACCTACGAGCAGTACTTC. Translating it yields CASSLGPGGTYEQYF.

This chain uses TRBV19 with TRBJ1-5; D is unclear. Germline values: CDR1 LNHDA, CDR2 SQIVND (reference sequence). The CDR3 totals 13 residues. Trimming left V 1 base short and J 5 bases short, with 6 bases between. The CDR3 DNA is TGTGCCAGTAGTATAGTTAGAGATCAGCCCCAGCATTTT. Translating it yields CASSIVRDQPQHF. Looking up the rest from reference TRBV19 and TRBJ1-5 gives the full variable domain: DGGITQSPKYLFRKEGQNVTLSCEQNLNHDAMYWYRQDPGQGLRLIYYSQIVNDFQKGDIAEGYSVSREKKESFPLTVTSAQKNPTAFYLCASSIVRDQPQHFGDGTRLSIL.

This clone was seen just once. The chain uses TRBV13 and TRBJ1-6; 7 positions match TRBD1. Trimming took 0 bases from V and 4 from J; bases not matched to a gene: 3. Germline V gene sequence: CDR1 PRHDT, CDR2 FYEKMQ (reference sequence). There are 16 residues in the CDR3. The CDR3: CASSLGPGQYNSPLHF. CDR3 coding DNA: TGTGCCAGCAGCTTAGGCCCGGGACAGTATAATTCACCCCTCCACTTT.

To note about this clone: Other DNA sequences in the same sample also yield this CDR3. The rearrangement joins TRBV25-1 to TRBJ1-1; no definite D call. Looked up from germline, CDR1 is MGHDK and CDR2 is SYGVNS. The V and J ends lost 1 base and 4 bases respectively, with 7 bases between them. The CDR3 covers 13 residues. CDR3 DNA sequence: TGTGCCAGCAGTGAATTCGTGGGCACTGAAGCTTTCTTT. Its protein product is CASSEFVGTEAFF.

The CDR3 sequence: CASCPGTTFENEQFF. The CDR3 DNA sequence: TGTGCCAGTTGCCCCGGGACCACCTTTGAAAATGAGCAGTTCTTC. This chain uses TRBV28 with TRBJ2-1, with D perhaps TRBD1 or TRBD2 (5 bases each). The V end lost 9 bases, the J end lost 7 bases, and 22 bases lay between the germline ends. CDR1 MDHEN and CDR2 SYDVKM come from the germline V gene. The CDR3 loop spans 15 amino acids.

The CDR3 coding sequence is TGTGCCAGCAGTTACTCGCAGCGGGAGTACGAGCAGTACTTC. This encodes CASSYSQREYEQYF. J is TRBJ2-7 and V is TRBV6-5; 8 bases are a match to TRBD2. Germline V CDR1 and CDR2: MNHEY, SVGAGI. This CDR3 contains 14 residues. After removal of 0 bases from V and 4 bases from J, the junction contained 2 bases not matched to a gene.

The DNA for the CDR3 is TGCAGCGCCCGGGACGGGGACTCCTACGAGCAGTACTTC. It yields the protein CSARDGDSYEQYF. The chain employs TRBV29-1 and TRBJ2-7; D may be TRBD1 or TRBD2 (5 bases each). The CDR3 is 13 amino acids. Germline V gene sequence: CDR1 SQVTM, CDR2 ANQGSEA. V gave up 7 bases and J gave up 0 bases, with 13 bases separating them.

With respect to this clone: Other DNA sequences in this sample translate to the same CDR3. The J gene is TRBJ1-3, the V gene TRBV28; the match to TRBD1 covers 8 bases. After removal of 6 bases from V and 7 bases from J, the junction contained 2 bases not matched to a gene. Per germline, CDR1 MDHEN and CDR2 SYDVKM. CDR3 size: 12 residues. CDR3 amino acids: CASSWTGNTIYF. The CDR3 bases are TGTGCCAGCAGCTGGACAGGGAACACCATATATTTT.

V is TRBV19 and J is TRBJ2-3; 11 bases are shared with TRBD2. The CDR3 is made up of 16 amino acids. CDR1 is LNHDA, CDR2 SQIVND, per germline (reference sequence). V was clipped by 3 bases and J by 4 bases; unmatched bases: 6. The CDR3 spells CASSMLAGGFPDTQYF. The CDR3 region has the DNA TGTGCCAGTAGTATGCTAGCGGGAGGCTTTCCAGATACGCAGTATTTT.

The genes are TRBV18 and TRBJ1-1; D unresolved. From germline, CDR1 is KGHSH and CDR2 LQKENI. With 1 base removed from V and 3 bases from J, the gap between germline ends came to 9 bases. There are 14 residues in the CDR3. The CDR3 protein is CASSPRGAYTEAFF. The CDR3 DNA reads TGTGCCAGCTCACCACGGGGAGCCTACACTGAAGCTTTCTTT.

The CDR3 region has the DNA TGTGCCAGCAGCGGTAGCGGGAGCGTGGGGTACGAGCAGTACTTC. Translation gives CASSGSGSVGYEQYF. The V call is TRBV9, the J call TRBJ2-7; 9 nucleotides align to TRBD2. Germline loops: CDR1 SGDLS, CDR2 YYNGEE. This CDR3 has 15 residues. Trimming at V came to 3 bases and at J to 4 bases, leaving 8 bases not matched to a gene.

This sequence joins TRBV5-3 and TRBJ2-3; 10 bases are a match to TRBD2. TRBV5-3 carries the ORF label, with uncertain function. The trim removed 1 base at V and 4 bases at J, leaving 6 bases unmatched. The CDR3 length is 16 residues. This CDR3 reads CARSLRLAGAPDTQYF. CDR3 sequence (DNA): TGTGCCAGAAGCTTGCGTCTAGCGGGAGCTCCAGATACGCAGTATTTT.

CDR3 coding DNA: TGTGCCAGTACCAACGGACAGGGGACCTCTGGAAACACCATATATTTT. Residues: CASTNGQGTSGNTIYF. The chain uses TRBV19 and TRBJ1-3, with 9 bases aligning to TRBD1. This CDR3 is built from 16 residues. CDR1 LNHDA and CDR2 SQIVND come from the germline V gene (reference sequence). J was trimmed by 0 bases and V by 7 bases; bases with no gene match: 7.

This clone showed up just once. V gene TRBV19 combines with J gene TRBJ2-2, with a weak D call TRBD1 (6 bases). Looked up from germline, CDR1 is LNHDA and CDR2 is SQIVND (reference sequence). CDR3 size: 15 residues. Between the trimmed V and J ends, which lost 9 bases and 6 bases, there was a span of 20 bases. Written as DNA, the CDR3 is TGTGCCAGCACTCCGGGACCCTGGGGGCCCGGGGAGCTGTTTTTT. Translated: CASTPGPWGPGELFF.

This sequence joins TRBV7-9 and TRBJ1-1; TRBD1 matches at 7 bases. J lost 8 bases, V lost 3 bases, and 0 bases had no gene match. The CDR3 is 11 residues long. In germline, CDR1 is SEHNR, CDR2 FQNEAQ (reference sequence). CDR3 DNA sequence: TGTGCCAGCAGCTTGGACAGGGAAGCTTTCTTT. It codes for CASSLDREAFF. The entire variable domain, with the rest obtained from reference TRBV7-9 and TRBJ1-1, is as follows: DTGVSQNPRHKITKRGQNVTFRCDPISEHNRLYWYRQTLGQGPEFLTYFQNEAQLEKSRLLSDRFSAERPKGSFSTLEIQRTEQGDSAMYLCASSLDREAFFGQGTRLTVV.